This TCR beta chain is from a study of beta chain features in type 1 diabetes. The V and J ends lost 1 base and 2 bases, in that order; junction bases with no gene match: 2. In germline, CDR1 is SEHNR, CDR2 FQNEAQ (reference sequence). There are 15 residues in the CDR3. This clone is labeled large (0.1 to 1%). Its antigen is as yet unknown. General study points: In every one of the four CD4+ subsets, TCRB CDR3s were moderately but significantly shorter in Type 1 diabetes patients. The study notes PCR might favor shorter templates equally in patients and controls.

Investigators reverse transcribed all isolated RNA, so they sequenced expressed TCRB transcripts. TCRdb's table, derived via immunoSEQ multiplex PCR, lists solely in-frame clones and lacks some. This table has about 27,000 clones, roughly 50% appearing once. This sequence originates from a woman between 18 and 29 years old with type 1 diabetes. The J gene is TRBJ2-7, the V gene TRBV7-9; 10 bases match TRBD2. Sequencing was carried out using Tregs from blood. In DNA, the CDR3 is TGTGCCAGCAGCTTAGAGAGCGGGAGGGCCTACGAGCAGTACTTC. Its protein is CASSLESGRAYEQYF.